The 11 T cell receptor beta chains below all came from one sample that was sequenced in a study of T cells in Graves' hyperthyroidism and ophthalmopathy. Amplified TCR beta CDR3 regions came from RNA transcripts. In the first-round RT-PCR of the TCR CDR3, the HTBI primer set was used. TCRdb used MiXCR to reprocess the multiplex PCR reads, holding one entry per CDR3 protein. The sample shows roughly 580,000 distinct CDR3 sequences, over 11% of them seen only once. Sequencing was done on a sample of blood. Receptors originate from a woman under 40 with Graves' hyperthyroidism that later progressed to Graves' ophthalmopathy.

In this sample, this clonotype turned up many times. The CDR3 reads CSSSWTANFYGYTF. CDR3 DNA: TGCAGTTCGTCCTGGACAGCAAATTTCTATGGCTACACCTTC. The chain couples TRBV20-1 to TRBJ1-2; tentative D call: TRBD1 (6 bases). The CDR3 is 14 amino acids. Trimming took off 8 bases at V and 4 bases at J, with 20 bases between the two ends. The germline V gene has CDR1 DFQATT and CDR2 SNEGSKA (reference sequence).

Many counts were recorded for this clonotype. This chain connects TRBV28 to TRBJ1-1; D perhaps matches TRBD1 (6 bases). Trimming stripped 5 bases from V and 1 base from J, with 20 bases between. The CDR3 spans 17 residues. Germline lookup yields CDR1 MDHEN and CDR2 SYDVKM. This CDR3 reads CASSLSLGASENTEAFF. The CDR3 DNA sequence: TGTGCCAGCAGTCTCTCCCTGGGGGCATCAGAGAACACTGAAGCTTTCTTT.

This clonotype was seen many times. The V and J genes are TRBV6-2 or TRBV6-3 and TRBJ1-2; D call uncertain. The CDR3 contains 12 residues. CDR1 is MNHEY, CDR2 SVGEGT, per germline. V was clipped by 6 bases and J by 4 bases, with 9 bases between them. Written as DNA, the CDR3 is TGTGCCAGCAGGATCGTTCCCTATGGCTACACCTTC. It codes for CASRIVPYGYTF.

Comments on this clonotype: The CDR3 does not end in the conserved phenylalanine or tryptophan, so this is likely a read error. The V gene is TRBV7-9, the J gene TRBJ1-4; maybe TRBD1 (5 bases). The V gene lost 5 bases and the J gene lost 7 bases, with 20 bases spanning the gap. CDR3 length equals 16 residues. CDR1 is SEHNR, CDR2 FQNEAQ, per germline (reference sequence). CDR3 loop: CASSPPGVGVGEKLFL. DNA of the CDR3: TGTGCCAGCAGCCCCCCGGGAGTGGGGGTCGGTGAAAAACTGTTTTTA.

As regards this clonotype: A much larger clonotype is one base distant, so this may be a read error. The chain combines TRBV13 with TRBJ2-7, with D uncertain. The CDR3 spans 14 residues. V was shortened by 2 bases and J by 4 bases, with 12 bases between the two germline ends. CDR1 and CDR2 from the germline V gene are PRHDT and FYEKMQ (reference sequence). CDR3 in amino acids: CASSLSTAIYEQYF. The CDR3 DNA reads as TGTGCCAGCAGCTTAAGTACCGCTATATACGAGCAGTACTTC.

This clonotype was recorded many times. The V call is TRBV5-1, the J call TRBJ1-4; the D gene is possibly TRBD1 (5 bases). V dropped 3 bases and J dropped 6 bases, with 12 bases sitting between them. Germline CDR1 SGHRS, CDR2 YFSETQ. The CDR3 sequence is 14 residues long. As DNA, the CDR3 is TGCGCCAGCAGCTCGACTAGAGGGGATGAAAAACTGTTTTTT. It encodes CASSSTRGDEKLFF.

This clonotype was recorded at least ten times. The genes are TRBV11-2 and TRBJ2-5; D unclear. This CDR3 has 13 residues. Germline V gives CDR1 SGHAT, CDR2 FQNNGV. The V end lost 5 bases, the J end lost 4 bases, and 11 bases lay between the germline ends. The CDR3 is CASSPAPAETQYF. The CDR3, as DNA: TGTGCCAGCAGCCCCGCACCCGCAGAGACCCAGTACTTC.

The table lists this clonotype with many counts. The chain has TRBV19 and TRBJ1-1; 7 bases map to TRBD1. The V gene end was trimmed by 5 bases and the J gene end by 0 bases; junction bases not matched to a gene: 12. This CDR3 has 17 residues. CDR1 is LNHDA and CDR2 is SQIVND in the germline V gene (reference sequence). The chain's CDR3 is CASSLAGQLTLNTEAFF. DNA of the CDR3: TGTGCCAGTAGTCTAGCGGGACAGCTAACCCTGAACACTGAAGCTTTCTTT.

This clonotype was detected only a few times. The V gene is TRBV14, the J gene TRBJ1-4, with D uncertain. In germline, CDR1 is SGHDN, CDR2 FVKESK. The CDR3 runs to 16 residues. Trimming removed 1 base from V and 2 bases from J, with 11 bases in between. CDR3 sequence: CASSQGGWRTNEKLFF. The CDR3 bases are TGTGCCAGCAGCCAAGGGGGTTGGCGGACTAATGAAAAACTGTTTTTT.

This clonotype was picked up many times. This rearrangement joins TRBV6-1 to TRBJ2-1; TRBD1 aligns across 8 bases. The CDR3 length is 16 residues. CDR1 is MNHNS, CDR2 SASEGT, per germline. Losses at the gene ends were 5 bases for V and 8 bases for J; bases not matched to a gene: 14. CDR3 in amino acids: CASSKRALQGVYEQFF. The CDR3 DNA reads TGTGCCAGCAGTAAACGAGCCCTACAGGGGGTCTATGAGCAGTTCTTC.

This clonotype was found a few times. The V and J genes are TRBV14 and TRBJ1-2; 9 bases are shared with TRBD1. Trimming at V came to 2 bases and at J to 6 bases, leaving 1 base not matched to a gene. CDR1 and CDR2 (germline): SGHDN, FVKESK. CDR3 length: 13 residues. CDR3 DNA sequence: TGTGCCAGCAGCCAAAGACAGGGGGATGGCTACACCTTC. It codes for CASSQRQGDGYTF.